This T cell receptor beta chain was recovered during a study of blood T cell repertoires in COVID-19. Background on the study: Sources were T cells, B-cell-depleted T cells, or PBMCs; the material itself was cDNA or gDNA.

Germline CDR1 is SGHAT and CDR2 is FQDESV (reference sequence). V was shortened by 5 bases and J by 6 bases, with 16 bases between the two germline ends. The CDR3 spans 14 residues. In the authors' methods: Counts of nucleated cells, estimated from reference gene primer amplification, were obtained. Measured with immunoSEQ multiplex PCR; TCRdb has only the in-frame clones, and not every one. Clonal size and the V and J genes are those of that table, whereas D and trimming came from the DNA. The sample includes 350,000 to 450,000 clones, about four fifths of them seen just once. What was sequenced was PBMCs or T cells enriched from blood (not recorded which). This TCR was recovered from a woman aged 45-65 years who had recovered from COVID-19. The chain uses TRBV11-1 and TRBJ1-1; the D gene is possibly TRBD1 (5 bases). CDR3 protein: CASSQGLGRPEAFF. DNA for the CDR3: TGTGCCAGCAGCCAGGGACTAGGAAGACCTGAAGCTTTCTTT.